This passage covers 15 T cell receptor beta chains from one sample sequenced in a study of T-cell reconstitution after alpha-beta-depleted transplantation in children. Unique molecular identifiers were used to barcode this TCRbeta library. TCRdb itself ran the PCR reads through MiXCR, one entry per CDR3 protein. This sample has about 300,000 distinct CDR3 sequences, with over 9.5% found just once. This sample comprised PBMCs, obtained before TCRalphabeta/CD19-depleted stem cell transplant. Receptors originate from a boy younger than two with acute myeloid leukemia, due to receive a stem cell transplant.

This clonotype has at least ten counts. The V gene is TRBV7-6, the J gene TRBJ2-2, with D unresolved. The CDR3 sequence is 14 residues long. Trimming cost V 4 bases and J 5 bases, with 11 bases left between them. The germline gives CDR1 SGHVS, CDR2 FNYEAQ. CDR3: CASSSDEGTGELFF. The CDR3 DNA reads TGTGCCAGCAGCTCCGACGAAGGGACCGGGGAGCTGTTTTTT.

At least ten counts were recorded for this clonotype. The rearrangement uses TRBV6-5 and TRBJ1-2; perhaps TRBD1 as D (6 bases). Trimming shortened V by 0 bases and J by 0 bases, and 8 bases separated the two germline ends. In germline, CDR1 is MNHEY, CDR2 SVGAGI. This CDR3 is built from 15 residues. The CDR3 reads CASSYSAGANYGYTF. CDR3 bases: TGTGCCAGCAGTTACTCAGCAGGGGCTAACTATGGCTACACCTTC.

CDR3 DNA: TGTGCCATCAGGCCCTGGACTAGCGGGGGGGGCACAGATACGCAGTATTTT. This encodes CAIRPWTSGGGTDTQYF. The chain links TRBV10-3 to TRBJ2-3; 15 bases fit TRBD2. Per the germline V gene, CDR1 is ENHRY and CDR2 is SYGVKD. The junction had 5 bases not matched to a gene; V was cut back by 6 bases and J by 1 base. The CDR3 sequence is 17 residues long.

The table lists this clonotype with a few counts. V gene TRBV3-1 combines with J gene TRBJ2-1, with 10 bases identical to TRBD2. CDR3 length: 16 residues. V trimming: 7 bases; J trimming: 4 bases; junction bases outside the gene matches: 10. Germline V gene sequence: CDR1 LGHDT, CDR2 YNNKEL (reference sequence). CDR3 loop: CASTRLAGATYNEQFF. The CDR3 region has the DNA TGTGCCAGCACCCGGCTAGCGGGGGCCACATACAATGAGCAGTTCTTC.

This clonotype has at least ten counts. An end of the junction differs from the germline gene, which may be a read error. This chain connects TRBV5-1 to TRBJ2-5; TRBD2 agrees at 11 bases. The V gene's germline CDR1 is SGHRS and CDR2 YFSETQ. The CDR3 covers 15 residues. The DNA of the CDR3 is TGCGCCAGCAGCGTCCTAGCGGGGGGCCAAAAGACCCAGTACTTC. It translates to CASSVLAGGQKTQYF.

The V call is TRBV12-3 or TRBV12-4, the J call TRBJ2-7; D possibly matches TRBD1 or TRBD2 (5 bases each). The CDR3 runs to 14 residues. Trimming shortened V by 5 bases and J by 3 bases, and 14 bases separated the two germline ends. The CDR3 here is CASSQGPAGYEQYF. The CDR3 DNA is TGTGCCAGCAGTCAGGGACCCGCGGGCTACGAGCAGTACTTC.

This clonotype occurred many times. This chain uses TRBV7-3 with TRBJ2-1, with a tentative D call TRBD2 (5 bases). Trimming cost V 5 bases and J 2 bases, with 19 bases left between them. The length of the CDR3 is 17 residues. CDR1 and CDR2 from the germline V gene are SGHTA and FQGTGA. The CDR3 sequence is CASSGEGSPLPYNEQFF. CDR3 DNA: TGTGCCAGCAGCGGAGAGGGCTCCCCCTTACCCTACAATGAGCAGTTCTTC.

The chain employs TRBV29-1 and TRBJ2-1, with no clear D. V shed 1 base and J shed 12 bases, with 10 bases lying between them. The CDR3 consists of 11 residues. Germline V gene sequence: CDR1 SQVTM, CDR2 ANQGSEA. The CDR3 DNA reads TGCAGCGTTGAAGCGACCCCCAGGCAGTTCTTC. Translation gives CSVEATPRQFF.

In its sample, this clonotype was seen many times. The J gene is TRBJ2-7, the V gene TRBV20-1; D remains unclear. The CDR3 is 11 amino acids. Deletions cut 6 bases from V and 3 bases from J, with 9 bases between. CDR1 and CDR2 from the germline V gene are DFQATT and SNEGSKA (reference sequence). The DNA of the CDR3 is TGCAGTGCCAAGGACCTCTACGAGCAGTACTTC. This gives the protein CSAKDLYEQYF.

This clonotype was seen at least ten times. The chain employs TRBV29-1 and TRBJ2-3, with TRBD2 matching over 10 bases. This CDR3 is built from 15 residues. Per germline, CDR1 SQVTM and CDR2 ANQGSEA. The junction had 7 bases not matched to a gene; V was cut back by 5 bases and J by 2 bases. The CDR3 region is CSVRALAGPTDTQYF. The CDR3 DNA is TGCAGCGTTAGGGCACTAGCGGGGCCCACAGATACGCAGTATTTT.

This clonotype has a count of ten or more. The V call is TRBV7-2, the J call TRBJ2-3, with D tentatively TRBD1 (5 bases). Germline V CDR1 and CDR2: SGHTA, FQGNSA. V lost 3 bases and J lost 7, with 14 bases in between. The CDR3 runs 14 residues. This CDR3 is CASSFGQGGNTQYF. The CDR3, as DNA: TGTGCCAGCAGCTTTGGCCAGGGTGGAAATACGCAGTATTTT.

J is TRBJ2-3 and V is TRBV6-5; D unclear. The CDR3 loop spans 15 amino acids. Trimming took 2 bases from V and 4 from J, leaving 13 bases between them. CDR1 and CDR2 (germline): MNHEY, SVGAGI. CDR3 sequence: CASSYTISGPDTQYF. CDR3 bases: TGTGCCAGCAGTTACACCATTAGTGGGCCAGATACGCAGTATTTT.

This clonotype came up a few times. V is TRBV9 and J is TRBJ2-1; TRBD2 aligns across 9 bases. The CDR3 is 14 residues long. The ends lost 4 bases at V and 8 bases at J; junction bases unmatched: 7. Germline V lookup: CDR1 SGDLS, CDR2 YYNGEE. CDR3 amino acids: CASSPGTSIDEQFF. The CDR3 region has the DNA TGTGCCAGCAGCCCTGGGACTAGCATCGATGAGCAGTTCTTC.

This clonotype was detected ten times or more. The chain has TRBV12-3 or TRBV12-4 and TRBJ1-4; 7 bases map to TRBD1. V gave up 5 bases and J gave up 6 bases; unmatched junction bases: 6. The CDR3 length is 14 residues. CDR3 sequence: CASSDRAGDEKLFF. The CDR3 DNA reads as TGTGCCAGCAGTGACAGGGCCGGGGATGAAAAACTGTTTTTT.

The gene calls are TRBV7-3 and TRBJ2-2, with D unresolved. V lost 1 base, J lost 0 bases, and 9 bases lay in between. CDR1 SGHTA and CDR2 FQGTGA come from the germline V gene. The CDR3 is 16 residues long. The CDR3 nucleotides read TGTGCCAGCAGCTTAATGGCCTTTGCGAACACCGGGGAGCTGTTTTTT. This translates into CASSLMAFANTGELFF.